This T cell receptor beta chain was recovered during a study of blood T cell repertoires in COVID-19. As for the study in general: Collection of acute and convalescent COVID-19 samples took place in the United States, Italy and Spain. PBMCs, B-cell-depleted T cells, or T cells were the source of the cDNA or gDNA that made up the material.

As processed by the authors: From reference gene primer amplification, estimates of nucleated cell counts were derived. Here immunoSEQ multiplex PCR was the method, and the copy in TCRdb shows in-frame clones only, minus some. V and J calls and clone size are copied from that table; D and trimming were computed from the DNA. The sample has under 300,000 clones; more than 75% are singletons. Germline CDR1 and CDR2: LNHNV and YYDKDF (reference sequence). This CDR3 has 14 residues. Trimming cost V 5 bases and J 4 bases; bases outside gene matches: 8. The chain recombines TRBV15 with TRBJ2-7; TRBD2 agrees at 7 bases. The sample taken for sequencing was peripheral blood. The sequence came from a man at least 80 years old with acute or convalescent COVID-19. CDR3: CATSGAGLPYEQYF. The CDR3 DNA reads TGTGCCACCAGCGGAGCGGGACTACCATACGAGCAGTACTTC.